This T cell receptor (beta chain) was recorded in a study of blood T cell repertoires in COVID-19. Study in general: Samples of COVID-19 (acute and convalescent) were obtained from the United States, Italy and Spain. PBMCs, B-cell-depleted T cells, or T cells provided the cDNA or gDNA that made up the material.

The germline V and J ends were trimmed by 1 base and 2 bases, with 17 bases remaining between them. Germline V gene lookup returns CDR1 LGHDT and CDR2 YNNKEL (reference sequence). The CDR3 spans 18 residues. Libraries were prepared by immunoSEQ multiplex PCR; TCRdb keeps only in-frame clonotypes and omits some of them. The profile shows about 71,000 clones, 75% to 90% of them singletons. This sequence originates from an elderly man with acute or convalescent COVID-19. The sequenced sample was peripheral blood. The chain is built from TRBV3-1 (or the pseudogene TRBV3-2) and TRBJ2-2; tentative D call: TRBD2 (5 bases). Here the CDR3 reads CASSQGSSPAGNTGELFF. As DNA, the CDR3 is TGTGCCAGCAGCCAAGGAAGTTCCCCGGCGGGTAACACCGGGGAGCTGTTTTTT.